A selection of T cell receptor beta chains follows, all from one sample in a study of cytomegalovirus exposure and HLA in healthy donors. Some clones are missing from TCRdb's copy, which holds only in-frame ones; the method was immunoSEQ multiplex PCR. This sample's clone table lists approximately 140,000 clones. The sequenced sample was PBMCs. Receptor source: a man aged 35-49 years in good health and CMV-seronegative. The CDR3 runs from the conserved cysteine through the conserved F or W.

cdr3_aa	v_call	j_call
CASSLGDRYNEQFF	TRBV5-4	TRBJ2-1
CASSLATRLTDTQYF	TRBV7-2	TRBJ2-3
CASSLGQLNQPQHF	TRBV5-6	TRBJ1-5
CASSLLASGGLDYQETQYF	TRBV5-1	TRBJ2-5
CASSLSGSGFDYTF	TRBV7-3	TRBJ1-2
CASSEQGVRAFF	TRBV25-1	TRBJ1-1
CASTDFSRGPEAFF	TRBV6-5	TRBJ1-1
CASSGAGLREQFF	TRBV6-4	TRBJ2-1
CASSLGPSGMTSNQPQHF	TRBV5-1	TRBJ1-5
CASCWTGTGNTIYF	TRBV19	TRBJ1-3
CASSLAGQGSPLHF	TRBV7-9	TRBJ1-6
CAITETLGTSGGTDTQYF	TRBV10-3	TRBJ2-3
CASSRGQGAVSF	TRBV11-3	TRBJ1-2
CASSSGQGAQGNQPQHF	TRBV9	TRBJ1-5
CASSSQSGTAFRDLHF	TRBV28	TRBJ1-6
CASSQGRGGPYEQYF	TRBV4-2	TRBJ2-7
CASTHGGIYEQYF	TRBV28	TRBJ2-7
CASRTGAYGYTF	TRBV28	TRBJ1-2
CASSTNTSRGNEQFF	TRBV11-3	TRBJ2-1
CASSFNRERGQPQHF	TRBV7-2	TRBJ1-5
CSVEARDFSTDTQYF	TRBV29-1	TRBJ2-3
CASSYTSTPNNEQFF	TRBV7-3	TRBJ2-1
CASSSAGRDTIYF	TRBV27	TRBJ1-3
CASEGQVGTEAFF	TRBV21-1	TRBJ1-1
CASSLAIAGVGAKNIQYF	TRBV7-2	TRBJ2-4
CASSLALNTEAFF	TRBV5-1	TRBJ1-1
CASSFSTRPTDTQYF	TRBV11-2	TRBJ2-3
CASSASGQGAFYGNQPQHF	TRBV6-1	TRBJ1-5
CASSDSIGDSPLHF	TRBV6-1	TRBJ1-6
CASRTGNSNEQFF	TRBV27	TRBJ2-1
CASSQEEGRGISPMNTEAFF	TRBV4-2	TRBJ1-1
CASSIRTGGNEKLFF	TRBV7-8	TRBJ1-4
CASGLAPNSEQYF	TRBV12-5	TRBJ2-7
CASSMTGSNQPQHF	TRBV19	TRBJ1-5
CSVSPQAFF	TRBV20-1	TRBJ1-1
CASGRLSGGTDTQYF	TRBV9	TRBJ2-3
CASSQGQGFWYEQYF	TRBV4-3	.
CASSPGSQPQYF	TRBV28	TRBJ2-7
CASSRSGTGVRETQYF	TRBV5-6	TRBJ2-5
CAISDPTTGTGELRILYGYTF	TRBV10-3	TRBJ1-2
CASSWGPKADGYTF	TRBV19	TRBJ1-2
CASRSTGTITYEQYF	TRBV11-2	TRBJ2-7
CASSPGETQYF	TRBV14	TRBJ2-5
CASSLDREETQYF	TRBV4-1	TRBJ2-5
CARSPGTNYNQPQHF	TRBV5-3	TRBJ1-5
CASSLSLTATTDTQYF	TRBV7-7	TRBJ2-3
CASSVGQDNRGPGNTIYF	TRBV9	TRBJ1-3
CASSLTGYNEKLFF	TRBV27	TRBJ1-4
CASSAGERRGYTF	TRBV25-1	TRBJ1-2
CASSYSRVSNQPQHF	TRBV6-5	TRBJ1-5
CASSPDSFTEAFF	TRBV28	TRBJ1-1
CASSPRTGQEKLFF	TRBV7-2	TRBJ1-4
CSVELGGYGYTF	TRBV29-1	TRBJ1-2
CASSFGTRGQSTGELFF	TRBV28	TRBJ2-2
CASSRLVGPLHF	TRBV7-9	TRBJ1-6
CASSFRYDSFSYEQYF	TRBV28	TRBJ2-7
CASSLSWRGVSYEQYF	TRBV27	TRBJ2-7
CASSEASSYEQYF	TRBV6-1	TRBJ2-7
CASSLVGTSNDEQYF	TRBV5-1	TRBJ2-7